The sequence of this T cell receptor beta chain was determined in a study of shared clonotypes between healthy human individuals. Study findings and constraints: Rarefaction curves obtained for sorted subsets showed sequencing incomplete despite large depth. Among the subsets, naive ones generally showed larger estimated richness than memory ones.

As concerns this clone: Its specificity is not known.

After removal of 5 bases from V and 1 base from J, the junction contained 4 bases not matched to a gene. Germline V lookup: CDR1 MNHEY, CDR2 SVGAGI. The CDR3 spans 14 residues. Each subset's genomic DNA was split evenly across several immunoSEQ plates. The table came from immunoSEQ multiplex PCR; TCRdb's copy has only in-frame clones and leaves some out. The sample lists millions of clones, roughly 96% occurring once. This clonotype was obtained from a man between 18 and 35 years old in good health. The V call is TRBV6-5, the J call TRBJ2-5; 7 nucleotides agree with TRBD1. The sample comprised naive CD4+ T cells sorted from blood. The subset denotes: CD45RA+ positively selected. Here the CDR3 reads CASSIHRGQETQYF. The DNA for the CDR3 is TGTGCCAGCAGTATACACAGGGGCCAAGAGACCCAGTACTTC.